A single sample is the source of the 10 T cell receptor beta chains below, sequenced in a study of T cells of healthy individuals. TCRdb ran MiXCR on the 5' RACE reads and lists one entry per CDR3 protein. The repertoire includes 40,000 to 65,000 distinct CDR3 sequences, roughly 14% of them detected once, and about 16% sits in the top ten. The receptors here all came from a human donor in good health.

This clonotype was detected ten times or more. V is TRBV20-1 and J is TRBJ2-6, with TRBD2 matching 10 bases. This CDR3 is 15 amino acids long. Germline V lookup: CDR1 DFQATT, CDR2 SNEGSKA (reference sequence). V lost 7 bases to trimming and J lost 0 bases; unmatched junction nucleotides: 3. In DNA form, the CDR3 reads TGCAGTGGGACTAGCGGTAGCTCTGGGGCCAACGTCCTGACTTTC. It is translated as CSGTSGSSGANVLTF.

The gene calls are TRBV7-9 and TRBJ1-1; D ambiguous. The CDR3 totals 11 residues. V lost 5 bases to trimming and J lost 4 bases, with 5 bases between them. Germline values: CDR1 SEHNR, CDR2 FQNEAQ (reference sequence). The CDR3 nucleotides read TGTGCCAGCAGCATCAGCACTGAAGCTTTCTTT. It encodes CASSISTEAFF.

This clonotype was counted a few times. This rearrangement joins TRBV4-2 to TRBJ1-6; the D is unclear. This CDR3 is built from 15 residues. Trimming took 1 base from V and 5 from J, leaving 9 bases between them. CDR1 is LGHNA and CDR2 is YNFKEQ in the germline V gene. Written as DNA, the CDR3 is TGTGCCAGCAGCCAAGGAAGGCCGGATAATTCACCCCTCCACTTT. Translation gives CASSQGRPDNSPLHF.

In its sample, this clonotype was seen many times. The chain joins TRBV4-3 to TRBJ1-2, with a weak D call TRBD1 (6 bases). The germline V gene encodes CDR1 LGHNA and CDR2 YSLEER. Trimming removed 3 bases from V and 6 bases from J, with 14 bases in between. CDR3 length: 14 amino acids. CDR3 region: CASSHLNRENGYTF. As DNA, the CDR3 is TGCGCCAGCAGCCATCTTAACAGGGAAAATGGCTACACCTTC.

CDR3 sequence reads: CASSPRTSGGTYEQYF. Written as DNA, the CDR3 is TGTGCCAGCAGCCCAAGGACTAGCGGGGGGACCTACGAGCAGTACTTC. J is TRBJ2-7 and V is TRBV7-8; TRBD2 matches at 14 bases. With 5 bases clipped from V and 2 bases from J, the junction kept 5 bases outside the gene matches. Germline CDR1 reads SGHVS; CDR2 reads FQNEAQ. The CDR3 spans 16 residues.

In this sample, this clonotype turned up a few times. The chain has TRBV20-1 and TRBJ2-2, with 9 bases that match TRBD1. This CDR3 region has 14 residues. CDR1 is DFQATT and CDR2 is SNEGSKA in the germline V gene (reference sequence). V was pared by 6 bases and J by 6 bases, with 8 bases of the junction left unmatched. CDR3 region: CSANRGRSPGELFF. Here the CDR3 DNA reads TGCAGTGCCAACAGGGGGCGAAGTCCCGGGGAGCTGTTTTTT.

The J gene is TRBJ1-2, the V gene TRBV7-2, with 7 bases lining up with TRBD1. The V gene's germline CDR1 is SGHTA and CDR2 FQGNSA. V lost 2 bases to trimming and J lost 5 bases; unmatched junction nucleotides: 8. The CDR3 totals 15 residues. CDR3 protein: CASSLTPQGTYGYTF. The CDR3 nucleotides read TGTGCCAGCAGCTTAACCCCACAGGGGACGTATGGCTACACCTTC.

This clonotype was detected a few times. The chain joins TRBV11-3 to TRBJ2-1; 7 bases are shared with TRBD1. Germline CDR1 reads SGHNT; CDR2 reads YENEEA. The CDR3 runs 15 residues. Trimming removed 5 bases from V and 5 bases from J; junction bases left unmatched: 9. The CDR3 DNA reads TGTGCCAGCAGCAATAGGGGGCTCCAGAACAATGAGCAGTTCTTC. This codes for CASSNRGLQNNEQFF.

This clonotype was observed at least ten times. This chain links TRBV4-1 with TRBJ2-7; unclear D gene. Germline-derived CDR1 and CDR2 are MGHRA and YSYEKL. Between the trimmed V and J ends, which lost 1 base and 4 bases, there was a span of 11 bases. CDR3 size: 14 residues. As DNA, the CDR3 is TGCGCCAGCAGCCAAGTGAGAAGACCTTACGAGCAGTACTTC. Protein product: CASSQVRRPYEQYF.

In its sample, this clonotype was seen many times. The V call is TRBV7-3, the J call TRBJ1-6; D unresolved. The germline V gene encodes CDR1 SGHTA and CDR2 FQGTGA. This CDR3 has 14 amino acids. Deletions cut 2 bases from V and 4 bases from J, with 6 bases between. In nucleotides, the CDR3 is TGTGCCAGCAGCTTAGGGCGATATAATTCACCCCTCCACTTT. This sequence encodes CASSLGRYNSPLHF.